This paragraph reports one TCR beta chain. Antigen specificity is unknown. These data are taken from a study of Graves' ophthalmopathy and Graves' hyperthyroidism. RNA transcripts served as template for amplifying TCR beta CDR3 sequences. The first-round RT-PCR employed HTBI primers together with the Qiagen OneStep RT-PCR kit. A multiplex PCR was then performed as the second round. One entry per CDR3 protein results from TCRdb running MiXCR on the multiplex PCR reads. The sample contains approximately 640,000 distinct CDR3 sequences, over 40% of which appear only once. Study-wide results and limits: Appearing in blood as well were most expanded thyroid clonotypes above 0.001 frequency.

Germline assignment: CDR1 MGHRA and CDR2 YSYEKL. V lost 1 base and J lost 4, with 10 bases in between. This CDR3 has 14 residues. V usage is TRBV4-1 and J usage is TRBJ2-5; D is undetermined. Specimen: peripheral blood. This receptor was identified in an adult man with Graves' ophthalmopathy. CDR3 residues: CASSQVFQTETQYF. Here the CDR3 DNA reads TGCGCCAGCAGCCAAGTCTTCCAGACAGAGACCCAGTACTTC.